Shown below are 18 T cell receptor beta chains from a single sample sequenced in a study of human T cells and chemical hapten exposure. TCRdb recomputed calls from the RACE reads with MiXCR, one row per CDR3 protein. The table shows about 380,000 distinct CDR3 sequences, with about 6% occurring only once. Time point denoted: patch test 2, 6 weeks after DPC sensitization. Treatment of the sample: therapeutic diphenylcyclopropenone sensitization with weekly scalp DPC. The sequenced sample was whole blood, obtained in connection with sensitization to the hapten diphenylcyclopropenone (DPC). These receptors came from a woman aged 18-29 years with alopecia areata. Some clones in this sample may be carry-over from other donors' samples.

CDR3 in amino acids: CASSFARSEQYF. The CDR3 nucleotides are TGTGCCAGCAGTTTTGCGAGATCCGAGCAGTACTTC. The chain is built from TRBV12-3 or TRBV12-4 and TRBJ2-7; D gene uncertain. This CDR3 is 12 amino acids long. V shed 3 bases and J shed 6 bases, with 9 bases lying between them.

The chain uses TRBV27 and TRBJ2-3, with D unclear. V gave up 3 bases and J gave up 0 bases, with 7 bases separating them. CDR1 and CDR2 (germline): MNHEY, SMNVEV (reference sequence). There are 14 residues in the CDR3. CDR3 sequence reads: CASSLVRSTDTQYF. In DNA, the CDR3 is TGTGCCAGCAGTTTGGTACGGAGCACAGATACGCAGTATTTT.

This clonotype was detected many times. The J gene is TRBJ2-2, the V gene TRBV7-9, with 9 bases that match TRBD1. The germline V gene has CDR1 SEHNR and CDR2 FQNEAQ (reference sequence). This CDR3 contains 16 residues. Germline trimming cut 5 bases from V and 5 bases from J; bases unmatched to any gene: 9. The CDR3 DNA reads as TGTGCCAGCAGCCCCTGGACAGGGGAGGTGACCGGGGAGCTGTTTTTT. It is translated as CASSPWTGEVTGELFF.

This chain uses TRBV5-5 with TRBJ2-6; no clear D gene. CDR3 size: 13 residues. V lost 6 bases and J lost 2, with 6 bases in between. CDR1 and CDR2 from the germline V gene are SGHKS and YYEKEE (reference sequence). The CDR3 loop reads CASNLAGANVLTF. CDR3 sequence (DNA): TGTGCCAGCAACCTCGCTGGGGCCAACGTCCTGACTTTC. Supplemented by reference TRBV5-5 and TRBJ2-6, the full variable domain reads DAGVTQSPTHLIKTRGQQVTLRCSPISGHKSVSWYQQVLGQGPQFIFQYYEKEERGRGNFPDRFSARQFPNYSSELNVNALLLGDSALYLCASNLAGANVLTFGAGSRLTVL.

This clonotype was observed a handful of times. V and J are TRBV10-3 and TRBJ2-1; 9 bases map to TRBD1. V lost 3 bases, J lost 0 bases, and 3 bases stayed unmatched. Germline lookup yields CDR1 ENHRY and CDR2 SYGVKD. The CDR3 sequence is 16 residues long. DNA of the CDR3: TGTGCCATCAGTGATGGGACAGGGACCTCCTACAATGAGCAGTTCTTC. Protein product: CAISDGTGTSYNEQFF.

Of note for this clonotype: One junction end disagrees with the germline gene, perhaps due to a read error. This chain links TRBV20-1 with TRBJ2-7; D might be TRBD2 (5 bases). CDR3 length equals 15 residues. CDR1 is DFQATT and CDR2 is SNEGSKA in the germline V gene (reference sequence). CDR3 bases: TGCTGTGCTAGAGATACGGCGGGTCGAACCTACGAGCAGTACTTC. It translates to CCARDTAGRTYEQYF.

This clonotype occurred many times. The J gene is TRBJ2-1, the V gene TRBV6-6; 7 nucleotides agree with TRBD2. CDR3 length: 14 residues. Per the germline V gene, CDR1 is MNHNY and CDR2 is SVGAGI (reference sequence). V was clipped by 8 bases and J by 6 bases; unmatched bases: 10. CDR3 sequence (DNA): TGTGCCAGCCGTCCACCAGCGGGGTCCAATGAGCAGTTCTTC. It yields the protein CASRPPAGSNEQFF.

This clonotype turned up a few times. The chain is built from TRBV7-3 and TRBJ1-2; TRBD1 aligns across 9 bases. After removal of 5 bases from V and 7 bases from J, the junction contained 8 bases not matched to a gene. Germline V gives CDR1 SGHTA, CDR2 FQGTGA. The CDR3 extends over 14 amino acids. CDR3 nucleotides: TGTGCCAGCAGCACAGGACAGGGGAAGGCTGGCTACACCTTC. Protein product: CASSTGQGKAGYTF. The full variable domain, rest sourced from reference TRBV7-3 and TRBJ1-2, is GAGVSQTPSNKVTEKGKYVELRCDPISGHTALYWYRQSLGQGPEFLIYFQGTGAADDSGLPNDRFFAVRPEGSVSTLKIQRTERGDSAVYLCASSTGQGKAGYTFGSGTRLTVV.

This clonotype was observed a few times. This rearrangement joins TRBV29-1 to TRBJ1-1; weak D call: TRBD1 (5 bases). CDR3 length: 13 residues. Trimming removed 4 bases at V and 0 bases at J, with 9 bases between. Germline V gene lookup returns CDR1 SQVTM and CDR2 ANQGSEA. CDR3 bases: TGCAGCGTTGGGCAGACAGTGAACACTGAAGCTTTCTTT. As protein: CSVGQTVNTEAFF. The entire variable domain, with the rest obtained from reference TRBV29-1 and TRBJ1-1, is as follows: SAVISQKPSRDICQRGTSLTIQCQVDSQVTMMFWYRQQPGQSLTLIATANQGSEATYESGFVIDKFPISRPNLTFSTLTVSNMSPEDSSIYLCSVGQTVNTEAFFGQGTRLTVV.

Ten or more counts support this clonotype. The chain uses TRBV5-1 and TRBJ1-1, with 8 nucleotides matching TRBD1. V gave up 0 bases and J gave up 6 bases; unmatched junction bases: 4. CDR1 is SGHRS, CDR2 YFSETQ, per germline. The CDR3 is 14 residues long. As DNA, the CDR3 is TGCGCCAGCAGCTTGGGGCAGGGGGCCTCTGAAGCTTTCTTT. As protein: CASSLGQGASEAFF.

This clonotype was recorded many times. The chain links TRBV7-9 to TRBJ2-7, with no clear D. From germline, CDR1 is SEHNR and CDR2 FQNEAQ (reference sequence). V was clipped by 3 bases and J by 0 bases, with 6 bases between them. The CDR3 loop spans 13 amino acids. CDR3 nucleotide sequence: TGTGCCAGCAGCTTTGGCCTCTCCTACGAGCAGTACTTC. Translation: CASSFGLSYEQYF. Drawing the rest from reference TRBV7-9 and TRBJ2-7, the complete variable domain is DTGVSQNPRHKITKRGQNVTFRCDPISEHNRLYWYRQTLGQGPEFLTYFQNEAQLEKSRLLSDRFSAERPKGSFSTLEIQRTEQGDSAMYLCASSFGLSYEQYFGPGTRLTVT.

The chain combines TRBV21-1 with TRBJ2-7; TRBD1, the table's D call, was not compared with the DNA. TRBV21-1 is flagged as a pseudogene. The CDR3 totals 17 residues. The CDR3 loop is CASSKEIDSSFGYEQYF. CDR3 in DNA: TGTGCCAGCAGCAAAGAGATCGACAGCAGCTTTGGCTACGAGCAGTACTTC.

In this sample, this clonotype turned up a few times. The chain carries TRBV27 and TRBJ1-1; D uncertain. Germline loops: CDR1 MNHEY, CDR2 SMNVEV (reference sequence). Trimming shortened V by 6 bases and J by 1 base, and 15 bases separated the two germline ends. The CDR3 spans 15 residues. The CDR3 coding sequence is TGTGCCAGCAGCACAATACGGGCGGAGAACACTGAAGCTTTCTTT. It codes for CASSTIRAENTEAFF.

This sequence joins TRBV20-1 and TRBJ2-7; 10 nucleotides agree with TRBD2. V lost 3 bases, J lost 1 base, and 9 bases stayed unmatched. Germline V gives CDR1 DFQATT, CDR2 SNEGSKA (reference sequence). The length of the CDR3 is 16 residues. In nucleotides, the CDR3 is TGCAGTGCTAGCTCAGCGGGGGGGCGAAAGTCCTACGAGCAGTACTTC. This gives the protein CSASSAGGRKSYEQYF.

This clonotype was counted a few times. The CDR3 is CASSSDGENYEQYF. CDR3 DNA: TGTGCCAGCAGCTCCGACGGGGAAAACTACGAGCAGTACTTC. The V and J genes are TRBV5-5 and TRBJ2-7; D possibly corresponds to TRBD2 (5 bases). The CDR3 contains 14 residues. Trimming removed 3 bases from V and 3 bases from J, with 13 bases in between. Germline V lookup: CDR1 SGHKS, CDR2 YYEKEE (reference sequence).

This chain joins TRBV10-3 and TRBJ2-3; 11 nucleotides match TRBD2. Trimming cost V 4 bases and J 8 bases; bases outside gene matches: 17. The CDR3 has 18 amino acids. CDR1 and CDR2 (germline): ENHRY, SYGVKD. CDR3 DNA sequence: TGTGCCATCAGTGCTGGTTTGAGGACTAGCGGGCAAGAAGGTACGCAGTATTTT. Protein product: CAISAGLRTSGQEGTQYF.

This clonotype was detected ten times or more. The chain recombines TRBV6-2 or TRBV6-3 with TRBJ2-5; TRBD1 is a possible D gene (5 bases). The CDR3 consists of 12 residues. V shed 6 bases and J shed 5 bases, with 10 bases lying between them. Looked up from germline, CDR1 is MNHEY and CDR2 is SVGEGT. In DNA, the CDR3 is TGTGCCAGCAGCCCCCAGGGTGAGACCCAGTACTTC. Amino acids: CASSPQGETQYF.

The table lists this clonotype with a few counts. The rearrangement links TRBV6-7 to TRBJ2-2, with D maybe TRBD1 (5 bases). TRBV6-7 is labeled an ORF, and its function is uncertain. The length of the CDR3 is 16 residues. V lost 6 bases, J lost 4 bases, and 18 bases lay in between. CDR3 bases: TGTGCCAGCAGGTTTCGACAGAATGGATCCACCGGGGAGCTGTTTTTT. The encoded protein is CASRFRQNGSTGELFF.